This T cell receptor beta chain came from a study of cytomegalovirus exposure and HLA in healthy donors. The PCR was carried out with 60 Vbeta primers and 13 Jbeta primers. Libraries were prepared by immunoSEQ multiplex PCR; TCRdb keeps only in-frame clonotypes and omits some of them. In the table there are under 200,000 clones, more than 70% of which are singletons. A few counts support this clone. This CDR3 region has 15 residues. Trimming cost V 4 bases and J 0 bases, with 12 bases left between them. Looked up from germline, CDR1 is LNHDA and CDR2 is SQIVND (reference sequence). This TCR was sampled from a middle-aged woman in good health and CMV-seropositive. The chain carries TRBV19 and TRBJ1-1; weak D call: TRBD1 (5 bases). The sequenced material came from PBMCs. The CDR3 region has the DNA TGTGCCAGTAGTACCCAGGGAGGGATGAACACTGAAGCTTTCTTT. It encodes CASSTQGGMNTEAFF.